The clone carrying this TCR beta chain was counted between two and nine times. Antigen: not known. This sample stems from a study of blood T cells in healthy people across ages. Study-wide context: When template switching was applied, about one barcoded beta molecule was captured per two T cells.

Whole-study findings and limits: TCR beta diversity was tightly associated with the proportion of naive T cells.

Together with a sample-barcoded 5' primer, a J-beta primer mix was included in a second PCR lasting roughly 7 to 11 cycles. Tagging of each cDNA molecule was performed by a template-switch adaptor with 12 random nucleotides. Every individual sample yielded 2.5 million or more paired-end reads (each containing CDR3). TCRdb re-called the 5' RACE reads through MiXCR, storing one row per CDR3 protein. The sample gives about 1,800,000 distinct CDR3 sequences, roughly 27% of which show up once; 7.7% is in the top ten. The germline CDR1 and CDR2 sequences are KGHDR and SFDVKD. The CDR3 is 17 residues long. V was shortened by 5 bases and J by 1 base, with 14 bases between the two germline ends.

The specimen was blood. The TCR was taken from a woman aged 25 to 39 in good health. V and J are TRBV24-1 and TRBJ2-6; no firm D call. CDR3 nucleotides: TGTGCCACCAGTGGCTCCCAGATGGGTTCTGGGGCCAACGTCCTGACTTTC. Residues: CATSGSQMGSGANVLTF.